This paragraph reports one T cell receptor (beta chain). The antigen remains undetermined. The data were taken from a study of beta chain features in type 1 diabetes. Study-level points and caveats: The naive, central memory and Treg TCRB repertoires of patients appeared to be more similar to one another than those of healthy donors. Significant though moderate, a shortening of TCRB CDR3s appeared in all four CD4+ subsets of Type 1 diabetes patients.

V lost 5 bases and J 1 base, leaving 17 bases between the germline ends. This CDR3 contains 15 residues. Per germline, CDR1 GTSNPN and CDR2 SVGIG (reference sequence). Expressed TCRB transcripts were sequenced because the entire RNA isolate underwent reverse transcription. TCRdb's copy holds only in-frame clones and misses some; the assay was immunoSEQ multiplex PCR. Of fewer than 500,000 clones listed, more than 11% are singletons. Sequencing input: naive CD4+ T cells from blood. This chain uses TRBV30 with TRBJ1-2; a possible D gene is TRBD1 (5 bases). This receptor was identified in a man younger than 45 in good health. The CDR3 sequence: CAWGRDGRVNYGYTF. The CDR3, as DNA: TGTGCCTGGGGTAGGGACGGAAGGGTTAACTATGGCTACACCTTC.